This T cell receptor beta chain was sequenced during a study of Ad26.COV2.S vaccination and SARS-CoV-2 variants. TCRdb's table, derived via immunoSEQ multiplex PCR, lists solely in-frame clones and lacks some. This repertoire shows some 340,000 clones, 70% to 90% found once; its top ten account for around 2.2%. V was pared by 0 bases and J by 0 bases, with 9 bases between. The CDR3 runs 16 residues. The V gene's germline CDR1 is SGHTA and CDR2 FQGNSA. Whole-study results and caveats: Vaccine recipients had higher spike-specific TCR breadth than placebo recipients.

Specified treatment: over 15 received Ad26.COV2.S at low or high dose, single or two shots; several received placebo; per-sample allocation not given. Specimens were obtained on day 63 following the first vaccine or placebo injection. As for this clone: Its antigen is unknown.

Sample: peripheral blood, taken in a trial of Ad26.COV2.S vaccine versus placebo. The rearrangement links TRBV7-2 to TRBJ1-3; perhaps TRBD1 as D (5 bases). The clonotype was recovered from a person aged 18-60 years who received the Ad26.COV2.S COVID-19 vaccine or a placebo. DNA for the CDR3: TGTGCCAGCAGCTTAGCGCTGGGGGGCTCTGGAAACACCATATATTTT. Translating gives CASSLALGGSGNTIYF.